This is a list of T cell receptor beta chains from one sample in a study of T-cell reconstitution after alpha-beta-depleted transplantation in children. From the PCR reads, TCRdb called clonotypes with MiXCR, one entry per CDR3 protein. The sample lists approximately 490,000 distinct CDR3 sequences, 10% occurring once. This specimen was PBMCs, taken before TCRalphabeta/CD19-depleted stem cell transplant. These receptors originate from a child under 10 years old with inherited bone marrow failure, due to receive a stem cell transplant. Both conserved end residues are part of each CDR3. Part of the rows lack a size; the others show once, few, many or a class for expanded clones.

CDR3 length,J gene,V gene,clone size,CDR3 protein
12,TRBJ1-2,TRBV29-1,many,CSATTRDYGYTF
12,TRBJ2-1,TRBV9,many,CASSVDWNEQFF
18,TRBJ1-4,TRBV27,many,CASSLLGNAGPINEKLFF
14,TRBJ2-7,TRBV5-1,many,CASSLDSSFYEQYF
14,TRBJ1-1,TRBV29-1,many,CSADMAAGDTEAFF
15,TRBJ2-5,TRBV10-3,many,CAISVGAAGQETQYF
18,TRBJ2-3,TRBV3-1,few,CASSQDYGLASSTDTQYF
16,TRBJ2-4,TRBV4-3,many,CASSQTGKGAKNIQYF
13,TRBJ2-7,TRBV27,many,CASSLSSGYEQYF
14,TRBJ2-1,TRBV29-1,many,CSVVPRGNYNEQFF
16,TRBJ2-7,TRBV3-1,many,CASSPRWQATTYEQYF
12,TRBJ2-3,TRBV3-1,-,CASSQAGTPQYF
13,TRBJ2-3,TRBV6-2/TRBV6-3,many,CASNLGPPDTQYF
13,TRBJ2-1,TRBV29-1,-,CSVEWSGGNEQFF
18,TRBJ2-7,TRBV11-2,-,CASSLVGVNSAYSYEQYF
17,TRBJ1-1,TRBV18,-,CASSPPGRGGMNTEAFF